This T cell receptor (beta chain) was sequenced during a study of cytomegalovirus exposure and HLA in healthy donors. Notes on the study in general: Cytomegalovirus-associated status was assigned to fewer than 200 TCR beta chains.

The V and J ends lost 6 bases and 4 bases, in that order; junction bases with no gene match: 7. The CDR3 spans 14 residues. From germline, CDR1 is SNHLY and CDR2 FYNNEI. The PCR made use of 60 Vbeta and 13 Jbeta primers. Sequencing used immunoSEQ multiplex PCR; TCRdb keeps in-frame clones, though not all of them. The sample carries 99,000 or so clones, roughly two thirds recorded once. In regard to this clone: Its specificity is unknown.

V and J are TRBV2 and TRBJ2-3; 7 bases map to TRBD1. The specimen sequenced was PBMCs. This sequence originates from a man aged 25 to 45 in good health and CMV-seronegative. The CDR3 loop reads CASRDRDLADTQYF. The CDR3 DNA is TGTGCCAGCAGAGACAGGGATTTAGCAGATACGCAGTATTTT.